These 5 T cell receptor beta chains originate from one sample sequenced in a study of blood T cell repertoires in COVID-19. Only in-frame clones appear in the TCRdb table, and some are missing; sequencing was by immunoSEQ multiplex PCR. The sample comprises 250,000 or so clones, roughly 85% of which are singletons, and less than 8.5% rests with the top ten. Sequenced input: PBMCs or T cells enriched from blood (not recorded which). These receptors were obtained from a woman between 45 and 60 years old who had been exposed to COVID-19.

The chain couples TRBV6-5 to TRBJ1-6; a weak D match, TRBD1 (6 bases). The ends were cut back, 8 bases at V and 5 bases at J, with 16 bases in the middle. Looked up from germline, CDR1 is MNHEY and CDR2 is SVGAGI. CDR3 length equals 15 residues. CDR3 loop: CASLLFRQDNSPLHF. Written as DNA, the CDR3 is TGTGCCAGCCTCTTATTTCGACAGGATAATTCACCCCTCCACTTT.

V and J are TRBV29-1 and TRBJ2-7; a possible D gene is TRBD1 (5 bases). CDR3 length equals 13 residues. With 4 bases removed from V and 7 bases from J, the gap between germline ends came to 17 bases. Per the germline V gene, CDR1 is SQVTM and CDR2 is ANQGSEA. The CDR3 loop is CSVGVGPTLEQYF. The DNA of the CDR3 is TGCAGCGTTGGGGTGGGGCCCACGTTGGAGCAGTACTTC.

The chain couples TRBV19 to TRBJ1-5; TRBD1 matches at 9 bases. This CDR3 is 16 amino acids long. The V segment lost 10 bases and the J segment 4 bases; nucleotides outside the gene matches: 14. Looked up from germline, CDR1 is LNHDA and CDR2 is SQIVND (reference sequence). DNA of the CDR3: TGTGCCACCAATTGGGACAGCGGACAGGGGAATCAGCCCCAGCATTTT. Protein sequence: CATNWDSGQGNQPQHF.

The chain combines TRBV7-9 with TRBJ1-2; the D gene is possibly TRBD1 (6 bases). Per germline, CDR1 SEHNR and CDR2 FQNEAQ (reference sequence). The V gene lost 5 bases and the J gene lost 8 bases, with 12 bases spanning the gap. The length of the CDR3 is 12 residues. The CDR3 here is CASSIYREGYTF. As DNA, the CDR3 is TGTGCCAGCAGCATTTACAGGGAAGGCTACACCTTC.

This sequence joins TRBV7-2 and TRBJ2-3; TRBD1 agrees at 12 bases. The J segment lost 4 bases and the V segment lost 6 bases, leaving 11 bases of the junction unmatched. CDR3 length equals 17 residues. In germline, CDR1 is SGHTA, CDR2 FQGNSA. CDR3: CASSLASGQGAADTQYF. For the CDR3, the DNA is TGTGCCAGCAGTCTAGCATCGGGACAGGGGGCCGCAGATACGCAGTATTTT.